This TCR beta chain was identified in a study of blood T cell repertoires in COVID-19. Sequencing used immunoSEQ multiplex PCR; TCRdb keeps in-frame clones, though not all of them. The table shows 55,000 to 85,000 clones, with around 88% occurring only once. This clone was recorded a few times. Because the CDR3's place on the DNA is in doubt, the DNA is left out and the CDR3 is given as listed by TCRdb. The CDR3 spans 15 residues, counting both ends. From germline, CDR1 is KGHDR and CDR2 SFDVKD. Source material: peripheral blood. This sequence joins TRBV24-1 and TRBJ2-7; TRBD1 is the table's D call and was not checked against the DNA. The source of this sequence is a human donor in a cohort sampled during active COVID-19. The CDR3 region is CATSDSGQGPYEQYF.